This T cell receptor (beta chain) was retrieved from a study of breast tumors, draining lymph nodes, adjacent tissues. Points from the study as a whole: Data fit most tumor T cells coming from lymph node, expanding in tumor.

This clonotype has ten or more counts. Its antigen is not known. This CDR3 spans 16 amino acids. The germline V and J ends were trimmed by 0 bases and 8 bases, with 19 bases remaining between them. Germline CDR1 WNHNN, CDR2 SYGVQD (reference sequence). Via MiXCR, TCRdb re-called the multiplex PCR reads, giving one row per CDR3 protein. The top ten clones hold 8% of a sample with 47,000 or so distinct CDR3 sequences, 20% to 25% of them seen once. Sequencing input: breast tumor tissue. The clonotype originates from a female donor with breast cancer. Some clones in this sample may be carry-over from other donors' samples. The chain is built from TRBV10-1 and TRBJ1-2; D unclear. The CDR3 DNA reads as TGCGCCAGCAGTGAGTCGTGGCAGGAGGCGACTTGGGGCTACACCTTC. Encoded protein: CASSESWQEATWGYTF.